This T cell receptor beta chain is drawn from a study of graft-versus-host responses after intestinal transplantation (dated by TCRdb to the early 2020s). For the wider study: The transplants that recipients got were multivisceral, liver-intestinal, or isolated intestinal. Anti-thymocyte globulin induction was given to all recipients, followed by maintenance tacrolimus and steroids for 3 to 4 years. Graft-versus-host and host-versus-graft alloreactive T cell clones were tracked in the graft, circulation and bone marrow after intestinal transplantation using bulk TCR-beta CDR3 sequencing. Alloreactive clones were identified by sequencing pre-transplant mixed lymphocyte reaction products and comparing these products with unstimulated pre-transplant donor and recipient T cells. Of the 20 to 25 intestinal transplant recipients enrolled in the cohort, one of whom was a retransplant, a few patients without pretransplant specimens were excluded. A peak of at least 4% donor T cells among recipient peripheral blood mononuclear cells was the definition used for donor T cell macrochimerism. Samples from three later patients were sequenced in-house on an Illumina MiSeq with MiXCR processing rather than by the commercial service. What the study reported, not specific to this receptor: Peak levels of circulating GvH clones were associated with declines in HvG clones early after transplant. High GvH to HvG T cell clonal ratios were observed in the allografts of patients with donor T cell macrochimerism. GvH clones were found in recipient bone marrow, and some of the GvH clones appeared earlier in ileal mucosa or blood, which is consistent with an intestinal mucosal origin. Conclusions were limited by the relatively low number and heterogeneity of intestinal transplant patients.

Worth noting for this clone: Its cognate antigen has yet to be identified. Base qualities are not provided; no much larger clone lies one nucleotide away.

The library was prepared using the immunoSEQ multiplex PCR assay. For most patients, genomic DNA was subjected to high-throughput TCR-beta CDR3 sequencing by Adaptive Biotechnologies. Regarding the original processing steps: TCR sequencing data for some 17 patients were retrieved from Adaptive's ImmunoSEQ software; a few other patients were processed with MiXCR and VDJtools. Because the origin of CDR3 nucleotide sequences shared between donor and recipient could not be assigned, those sequences were removed. To be classed as alloreactive, a clone needed at least 2-fold expansion over unstimulated cells and a minimum CFSE-low frequency of 0.002% (template counts) or 0.001% (read counts). A clone was considered mappable if detected in the sequenced pre-transplant spleen, lymph node, or MLR CFSE-low populations of the donor or recipient. Cumulative frequency of alloreactive clones was calculated as a percentage of all sequences weighted by copy number. TCRdb took this table from immuneACCESS and kept in-frame rearrangements with V and J called. Such tables lack part of the clones; where checked against another copy, unresolved V genes explain under half of the gap, and the rest is unexplained. V, J and clone size derive from that table, while D and trimming were established from the DNA sequence. The sample table lists some 10,000 clones, around 93% of them with a count of one. The ten largest clones take up less than 6.5% of the sample.

In the first month after transplant, blood samples were collected up to 4 times, and after that at least monthly when available. From cysteine to phenylalanine, the CDR3 is 14 amino acids long. Here the CDR3 DNA is all that survives: 42 bases in frame from base 1. V ends up 6 bases short and J 2 bases short, with an unmatched junction base count of 6. CDR1 LNHDA and CDR2 SQIVND were looked up in the germline V gene (reference sequence). Sample: PBMCs, taken around nine weeks after transplant. The clonotype originates from a human patient who received an intestinal transplant, so some T cells may come from the graft donor. The chain links TRBV19 with TRBJ2-7; TRBD1 fits 8 bases in the junction. The nucleotide sequence reads as follows: TGTGCCAGTAGCCCCGGGACAGGTACCTACGAGCAGTACTTC. Its amino acids are CASSPGTGTYEQYF.